The 22 T cell receptor beta chains reported below all come from one sample, sequenced in a study of CD8+CD57+ T cells in acquired aplastic anemia. Sequencing involved patients with CD8+CD57+ cell expansion previously shown by flow cytometry. The use of genomic DNA as template underpinned the TCR beta VDJ and CDR3 profiling. One entry per CDR3 protein, called by TCRdb with MiXCR from the reads. In the table there are under 350,000 distinct CDR3 sequences, under 65% of which are singletons. Sequencing was carried out using sorted CD4+, CD8+, or CD8+CD57+ T cells (not recorded which) from PBMCs. The receptors were gathered from a human donor with aplastic anemia.

V gene TRBV11-2 combines with J gene TRBJ2-1; D might be TRBD1 or TRBD2, each matching 5 bases. CDR3 length: 13 amino acids. Germline V gives CDR1 SGHAT, CDR2 FQNNGV. The V end lost 4 bases, the J end lost 11 bases, and 15 bases lay between the germline ends. CDR3 coding DNA: TGTGCCAGCAGCTCCAAGACGGGACGCCAGCAGTTCTTC. Encoded protein: CASSSKTGRQQFF.

With respect to this clonotype: The junction and the germline gene differ at one end; a read error may be behind it. The chain is built from TRBV4-1 and TRBJ2-7; D remains ambiguous. CDR1 MGHRA and CDR2 YSYEKL come from the germline V gene. This CDR3 region has 14 residues. The CDR3 sequence is CASSQDRPLYEQYF. CDR3 DNA sequence: TGCGCCAGCAGCCAAGATAGGCCCCTCTACGAGCAGTACTTT.

The chain joins TRBV10-3 to TRBJ1-4; D is possibly TRBD1 (5 bases). Trimming left V 0 bases short and J 7 bases short, with 15 bases between. The CDR3 runs to 16 residues. CDR1 and CDR2 from the germline V gene are ENHRY and SYGVKD. CDR3 sequence: CAISESTLQGGEKLFF. The CDR3 DNA reads TGTGCCATCAGTGAGTCGACCCTGCAGGGAGGTGAAAAACTGTTTTTT.

This clonotype was detected once. Just one base apart from a much larger clone, this may be a read error. The gene calls are TRBV7-9 and TRBJ2-1, with TRBD2 matching 9 bases. V trimming: 3 bases; J trimming: 9 bases; junction bases outside the gene matches: 18. Per germline, CDR1 SEHNR and CDR2 FQNEAQ (reference sequence). The CDR3 extends over 18 amino acids. The CDR3 region is CASSFSKSLAGRGSEQFF. CDR3 in DNA: TGTGCCAGCAGCTTCTCGAAGTCTCTAGCGGGAAGGGGGAGTGAGCAGTTCTTC.

This clonotype has at least ten counts. This sequence joins TRBV4-1 and TRBJ2-1, with D possibly TRBD2 on 6 matching bases. V gave up 0 bases and J gave up 5 bases, with 14 bases separating them. Germline V gives CDR1 MGHRA, CDR2 YSYEKL. The CDR3 is made up of 16 amino acids. CDR3 sequence reads: CASSQDVWDSHNEQFF. The CDR3 nucleotides read TGCGCCAGCAGCCAAGATGTTTGGGACTCTCACAATGAGCAGTTCTTC.

The chain uses TRBV12-3 or TRBV12-4 and TRBJ2-7; D may correspond to TRBD1 or TRBD2 (5 bases each). Trimming removed 6 bases from V and 7 bases from J, with 19 bases in between. The CDR3 is made up of 14 amino acids. The CDR3 here is CASSRGPRPREQYF. The CDR3 DNA sequence: TGTGCCAGCAGCCGGGGACCAAGACCCAGGGAGCAGTACTTC.

This chain uses TRBV19 with TRBJ1-5, with D perhaps matching TRBD1 (5 bases). Per germline, CDR1 LNHDA and CDR2 SQIVND (reference sequence). This CDR3 has 14 residues. V shed 3 bases and J shed 6 bases, with 12 bases lying between them. The CDR3 sequence: CASSIWGVTQPQHF. DNA for the CDR3: TGTGCCAGTAGTATTTGGGGGGTTACTCAGCCCCAGCATTTT.

The chain recombines TRBV4-1 with TRBJ1-2; 10 bases are shared with TRBD1. Per germline, CDR1 MGHRA and CDR2 YSYEKL. The CDR3 is made up of 18 amino acids. The V segment lost 3 bases and the J segment 4 bases; nucleotides outside the gene matches: 14. The CDR3 sequence: CASSHHTSGTGELYGYTF. CDR3 in DNA: TGCGCCAGCAGCCACCACACCTCCGGGACAGGGGAACTCTATGGCTACACCTTC.

The V gene is TRBV19, the J gene TRBJ2-6; TRBD1 matches at 10 bases. The V gene end was trimmed by 3 bases and the J gene end by 11 bases; junction bases not matched to a gene: 7. This CDR3 has 15 amino acids. Germline V gene data show CDR1 as LNHDA and CDR2 as SQIVND (reference sequence). CDR3 DNA: TGTGCCAGTAGTATGACCGGGACAGGGGTCGACGTCCTGACTTTC. This sequence encodes CASSMTGTGVDVLTF.

This clonotype was recorded at least ten times. The rearrangement uses TRBV24-1 and TRBJ2-7; the match to TRBD1 covers 9 bases. The CDR3 runs 12 residues. With V trimmed by 9 bases and J by 7 bases, 6 bases remained unmatched. In germline, CDR1 is KGHDR, CDR2 SFDVKD. DNA for the CDR3: TGTGCCACCGGGACAGGGTTGGATGAGCAGTACTTC. Amino acids: CATGTGLDEQYF.

The gene calls are TRBV7-9 and TRBJ1-6; maybe TRBD1 (5 bases). The ends were cut back, 9 bases at V and 7 bases at J, with 22 bases in the middle. The CDR3 spans 16 residues. Germline CDR1 and CDR2: SEHNR and FQNEAQ (reference sequence). Written as DNA, the CDR3 is TGTGCCAGTAGCATAGCGGGGGGGGGAACCAATTCACCCCTCCACTTT. It encodes CASSIAGGGTNSPLHF.

As to this clonotype: This sequence may be a read error, since a much larger clone differs from it by one base. CDR3 DNA: TGTGCCAGCAGTCCAGCGGTTAATGAGCAGTTCTTC. Protein product: CASSPAVNEQFF. This sequence joins TRBV6-5 and TRBJ2-1, with D tentatively TRBD2 (5 bases). This CDR3 region has 12 residues. In germline, CDR1 is MNHEY, CDR2 SVGAGI. Deletions cut 5 bases from V and 7 bases from J, with 9 bases between.

This clonotype was counted ten times or more. The J gene is TRBJ1-3, the V gene TRBV4-1, with 8 bases lining up with TRBD1. CDR1 is MGHRA and CDR2 is YSYEKL in the germline V gene. The V segment lost 2 bases and the J segment 3 bases; nucleotides outside the gene matches: 6. The CDR3 loop spans 16 amino acids. The CDR3 region has the DNA TGCGCCAGCAGCCAATCTCACAGGGGGTTTGGAAACACCATATATTTT. Translating it yields CASSQSHRGFGNTIYF.

The rearrangement uses TRBV10-3 and TRBJ1-6; 7 bases are shared with TRBD1. V gave up 3 bases and J gave up 10 bases; unmatched junction bases: 9. The germline gives CDR1 ENHRY, CDR2 SYGVKD. CDR3 length: 15 residues. CDR3 sequence reads: CAISDGTDVASPLHF. The CDR3 DNA reads TGTGCCATCAGTGACGGGACAGATGTCGCGTCACCCCTCCACTTT.

This clonotype has more than one count but fewer than ten. The J gene is TRBJ1-1, the V gene TRBV5-1; no reliable D call. V was shortened by 3 bases and J by 4 bases, with 16 bases between the two germline ends. Germline loops: CDR1 SGHRS, CDR2 YFSETQ. This CDR3 spans 15 amino acids. CDR3 bases: TGCGCCAGCAGCTCATCGGGCCTCCGTGGCACTGAAGCTTTCTTT. This encodes CASSSSGLRGTEAFF.

Concerning this clonotype itself: A read error may produce the germline difference seen at one junction end. The chain joins TRBV20-1 to TRBJ1-5, with a weak D call TRBD1 (6 bases). Germline V gene sequence: CDR1 DFQATT, CDR2 SNEGSKA (reference sequence). The CDR3 consists of 15 residues. The CDR3 loop is CGASQDSGNRQPQHF. CDR3 bases: TGCGGTGCTAGCCAGGACAGTGGAAATCGTCAGCCCCAGCATTTT.

The V call is TRBV9, the J call TRBJ1-2, with 8 bases lining up with TRBD1. The CDR3 runs to 14 residues. Trimming cost V 1 base and J 6 bases; bases outside gene matches: 5. Germline CDR1 SGDLS, CDR2 YYNGEE. The CDR3 is CASSVQGAGDGYTF. CDR3 DNA sequence: TGTGCCAGCAGCGTACAGGGGGCGGGAGATGGCTACACCTTC.

The chain couples TRBV19 to TRBJ2-5; D possibly corresponds to TRBD2 (5 bases). V gave up 3 bases and J gave up 5 bases, with 16 bases separating them. Per the germline V gene, CDR1 is LNHDA and CDR2 is SQIVND (reference sequence). The CDR3 is 15 residues long. DNA of the CDR3: TGTGCCAGTAGTATTGGAGGAGAACTCGGGGAGACCCAGTACTTC. This encodes CASSIGGELGETQYF.

A few counts support this clonotype. The V call is TRBV5-1, the J call TRBJ2-2, with TRBD1 as a possible D gene (5 bases). The CDR3 extends over 16 amino acids. Trimming removed 0 bases from V and 4 bases from J, with 13 bases in between. The germline CDR1 and CDR2 sequences are SGHRS and YFSETQ. CDR3 in amino acids: CASSLVGDLGTGELFF. DNA of the CDR3: TGCGCCAGCAGCTTGGTAGGGGATCTGGGCACCGGGGAGCTGTTTTTT. Together with reference TRBV5-1 and TRBJ2-2, the CDR3 gives the full variable domain: KAGVTQTPRYLIKTRGQQVTLSCSPISGHRSVSWYQQTPGQGLQFLFEYFSETQRNKGNFPGRFSGRQFSNSRSEMNVSTLELGDSALYLCASSLVGDLGTGELFFGEGSRLTVL.

This chain uses TRBV7-6 with TRBJ2-7, with D unclear. The CDR3 consists of 15 residues. Trimming shortened V by 0 bases and J by 2 bases, and 11 bases separated the two germline ends. Germline V gene lookup returns CDR1 SGHVS and CDR2 FNYEAQ. The CDR3 reads CASSLAPSETYEQYF. For the CDR3, the DNA is TGTGCCAGCAGCTTAGCCCCTTCCGAAACCTACGAGCAGTACTTC.

This clonotype has just a few counts. The rearrangement joins TRBV15 to TRBJ2-2; the D gene could be TRBD1 or TRBD2 (5 bases each). CDR1 and CDR2 (germline): LNHNV, YYDKDF (reference sequence). This CDR3 has 16 residues. Trimming pared 0 bases from V and 0 bases from J, leaving 8 bases between. The CDR3 coding sequence is TGTGCCACCAGCAGAGATCGGGGCGCGAACACCGGGGAGCTGTTTTTT. Translated: CATSRDRGANTGELFF. The complete variable domain, with remaining parts taken from reference TRBV15 and TRBJ2-2, reads DAMVIQNPRYQVTQFGKPVTLSCSQTLNHNVMYWYQQKSSQAPKLLFHYYDKDFNNEADTPDNFQSRRPNTSFCFLDIRSPGLGDTAMYLCATSRDRGANTGELFFGEGSRLTVL.

This clonotype has a count of ten or more. This chain connects TRBV20-1 to TRBJ2-4; D is perhaps TRBD2 (5 bases). Germline CDR1 DFQATT, CDR2 SNEGSKA (reference sequence). CDR3 length: 15 residues. The V and J ends lost 1 base and 1 base respectively, with 11 bases between them. CDR3 nucleotides: TGCAGTGCTAGAGCGGGGTGGTTGGCCAAAAACATTCAGTACTTC. Amino acids: CSARAGWLAKNIQYF.